The 12 T cell receptor beta chains given below trace back to one sample, sequenced in a study of control samples from healthy donors and cancer patients. Only in-frame clones appear in the TCRdb table, and some are missing; sequencing was by immunoSEQ multiplex PCR. Here the sample spans 150,000 or so clones, over 75% being singletons. Sequencing used blood. These receptors all come from a man aged 35 to 55 in good health.

V is TRBV5-5 and J is TRBJ2-2; TRBD2 matches 8 bases. The CDR3 totals 17 residues. Trimming cost V 7 bases and J 0 bases; bases outside gene matches: 11. From germline, CDR1 is SGHKS and CDR2 YYEKEE (reference sequence). The CDR3 DNA is TGTGCCAGCGGCCTCCGGCGGGGGGTCCCGAACACCGGGGAGCTGTTTTTT. It translates to CASGLRRGVPNTGELFF.

The CDR3 region has the DNA TGCGCCAGCAGCTTGTCTGTGAACACTGAAGCTTTCTTT. It specifies CASSLSVNTEAFF. V is TRBV5-1 and J is TRBJ1-1; D remains ambiguous. Per germline, CDR1 SGHRS and CDR2 YFSETQ. This CDR3 region has 13 residues. Trimming removed 1 base at V and 0 bases at J, with 4 bases between.

The gene calls are TRBV2 and TRBJ1-5; no firm D call. Germline loops: CDR1 SNHLY, CDR2 FYNNEI. The ends were cut back, 6 bases at V and 6 bases at J, with 15 bases in the middle. This CDR3 is 14 amino acids long. In DNA, the CDR3 is TGTGCCAGCAGCGCCCTATCTCCGGGTCAGCCCCAGCATTTT. Protein sequence: CASSALSPGQPQHF.

V usage is TRBV19 and J usage is TRBJ1-1, with 10 nucleotides matching TRBD1. The junction had 7 bases not matched to a gene; V was cut back by 7 bases and J by 8 bases. The CDR3 consists of 13 residues. Germline V gene data show CDR1 as LNHDA and CDR2 as SQIVND (reference sequence). The CDR3 protein is CASTVRDRGEAFF. The CDR3 DNA sequence: TGTGCCAGTACCGTCAGGGACAGGGGAGAAGCTTTCTTT.

This clone was recorded once. V gene TRBV13 combines with J gene TRBJ1-2, with TRBD1 matching 7 bases. V shed 4 bases and J 8 bases; nucleotides not matched to a gene: 7. Germline CDR1 PRHDT, CDR2 FYEKMQ (reference sequence). There are 13 residues in the CDR3. In DNA, the CDR3 is TGTGCCAGCAGCTCGACAGGGAAATCGGGCTACACCTTC. Translating it yields CASSSTGKSGYTF.

This rearrangement joins TRBV19 to TRBJ2-6, with 7 nucleotides matching TRBD1. The V gene's germline CDR1 is LNHDA and CDR2 SQIVND (reference sequence). The CDR3 is 16 residues long. Trimming took 7 bases from V and 2 from J; bases not matched to a gene: 8. CDR3 bases: TGTGCCAGTACCAGACAGGGAAACACTGGGGCCAACGTCCTGACTTTC. As protein: CASTRQGNTGANVLTF. Combining the CDR3 with reference TRBV19 and TRBJ2-6 gives the whole variable domain DGGITQSPKYLFRKEGQNVTLSCEQNLNHDAMYWYRQDPGQGLRLIYYSQIVNDFQKGDIAEGYSVSREKKESFPLTVTSAQKNPTAFYLCASTRQGNTGANVLTFGAGSRLTVL.

The V gene is TRBV7-9, the J gene TRBJ1-1; TRBD1 is a possible D gene (6 bases). Germline V CDR1 and CDR2: SEHNR, FQNEAQ (reference sequence). This CDR3 region has 15 residues. Trimming took off 5 bases at V and 0 bases at J, with 13 bases between the two ends. The chain's CDR3 is CASSAGTRMNTEAFF. CDR3 in DNA: TGTGCCAGCAGCGCAGGGACACGGATGAACACTGAAGCTTTCTTT.

The chain links TRBV5-1 to TRBJ1-3; 8 positions agree with TRBD1. V lost 3 bases and J lost 7; bases outside the gene matches: 9. CDR3 length equals 15 residues. Per the germline V gene, CDR1 is SGHRS and CDR2 is YFSETQ. The CDR3 bases are TGCGCCAGCAGCTCCGGGACAGGAGGCCTCAACACCATATATTTT. The encoded protein is CASSSGTGGLNTIYF.

The chain carries TRBV5-1 and TRBJ1-3; D unresolved. Deletions cut 4 bases from V and 4 bases from J, with 15 bases between. The CDR3 has 15 amino acids. Germline-derived CDR1 and CDR2 are SGHRS and YFSETQ. The CDR3 reads CASSEISTAGNTIYF. The CDR3 DNA reads TGCGCCAGCAGCGAGATTTCCACCGCGGGAAACACCATATATTTT.

This clone occurred once. The V and J genes are TRBV7-2 and TRBJ2-5; 8 nucleotides align to TRBD2. V lost 6 bases to trimming and J lost 6 bases; unmatched junction nucleotides: 6. From germline, CDR1 is SGHTA and CDR2 FQGNSA. The CDR3 is 13 amino acids. The CDR3 DNA reads as TGTGCCAGCAGTCCCGGGGGGGCGAAGACCCAGTACTTC. Protein: CASSPGGAKTQYF.

This clone was seen more than once but under ten times. The chain combines TRBV28 with TRBJ1-3; possible D gene TRBD1, 5 bases. The CDR3 length is 14 residues. CDR1 and CDR2 (germline): MDHEN, SYDVKM. The V end was cut by 3 bases, the J end by 4 bases, with 10 bases between. The CDR3 loop reads CASSFSGGGNTIYF. The CDR3 DNA reads TGTGCCAGCAGTTTCTCCGGGGGAGGAAACACCATATATTTT. The complete variable domain, with remaining parts taken from reference TRBV28 and TRBJ1-3, reads DVKVTQSSRYLVKRTGEKVFLECVQDMDHENMFWYRQDPGLGLRLIYFSYDVKMKEKGDIPEGYSVSREKKERFSLILESASTNQTSMYLCASSFSGGGNTIYFGEGSWLTVV.

The chain carries TRBV9 and TRBJ2-1; D possibly corresponds to TRBD2 (6 bases). Between the trimmed V and J ends, which lost 2 bases and 9 bases, there was a span of 18 bases. Germline loops: CDR1 SGDLS, CDR2 YYNGEE. The CDR3 contains 15 residues. The CDR3 DNA reads TGTGCCAGCAGCGTTGGGACTCCCAGTGGAGGTGAGCAGTTCTTC. It specifies CASSVGTPSGGEQFF.